This entry concerns a single TCR beta chain. An amount of RNA that ranged from roughly 0.45 to 1 ug was reverse transcribed with random hexamers. The method of amplification for TCR beta CDR3 was immunoSEQ multiplex PCR, covering 54 Vbeta and 13 Jbeta. TCRdb redid the calling of the immunoSEQ multiplex PCR reads with MiXCR, one entry per CDR3 protein. The sample records some 120,000 distinct CDR3 sequences, around 91% being singletons. This sample is drawn from a study of CD8 T cells in Susac syndrome. The CDR3 length is 13 residues. The ends were cut back, 5 bases at V and 7 bases at J, with 12 bases in the middle. Germline values: CDR1 SGHVS, CDR2 FQNEAQ. CD8+ and CD4+ T cells from blood underwent TCR beta sequencing. Included as multiple sclerosis controls were treatment-naive patients who had stable or active relapsing-remitting disease. Isolation of CD8+ and CD4+ T cells was performed negatively, whereas enrichment of TEMRA cells was done by FACS.

The source of this sequence is a human donor with multiple sclerosis. V gene TRBV7-8 combines with J gene TRBJ2-1, with D maybe TRBD1 (6 bases). The sample consisted of CD8+ T cells from PBMCs. CDR3 coding DNA: TGTGCCAGCAGCATTAGGGACATTAATGAGCAGTTCTTC. Amino acid sequence: CASSIRDINEQFF.